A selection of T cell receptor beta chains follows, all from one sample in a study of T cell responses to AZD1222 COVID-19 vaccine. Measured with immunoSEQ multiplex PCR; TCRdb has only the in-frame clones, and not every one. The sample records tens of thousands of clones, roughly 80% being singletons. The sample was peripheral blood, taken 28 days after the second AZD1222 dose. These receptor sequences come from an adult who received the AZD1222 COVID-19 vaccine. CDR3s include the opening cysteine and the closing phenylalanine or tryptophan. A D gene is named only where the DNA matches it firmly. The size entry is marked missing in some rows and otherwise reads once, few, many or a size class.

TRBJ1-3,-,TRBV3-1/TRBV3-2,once,CASSRPRQLSGNTIYF,TGTGCCAGCAGCCGCCCCCGACAGCTATCTGGAAACACCATATATTTT
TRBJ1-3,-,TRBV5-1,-,CASSLDDSPLVSGNTIYF,TGCGCCAGCAGCTTGGACGACAGCCCGCTCGTCTCTGGAAACACCATATATTTT
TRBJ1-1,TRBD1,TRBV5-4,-,CASSLDTGVNTEAFF,TGTGCCAGCAGCTTGGATACAGGGGTGAACACTGAAGCTTTCTTT
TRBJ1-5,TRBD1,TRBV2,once,CASRVTGDGNQPQHF,TGTGCCAGCAGGGTCACAGGGGATGGCAATCAGCCCCAGCATTTT
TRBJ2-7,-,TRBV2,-,CASSETSYEQYF,TGTGCCAGCAGCGAGACTAGCTACGAGCAGTACTTC
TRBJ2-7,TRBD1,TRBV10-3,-,CAIGQGDEVYEQYF,TGTGCCATCGGACAGGGCGATGAGGTCTACGAGCAGTACTTC
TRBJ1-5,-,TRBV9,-,CASSMNDQPQHF,TGTGCCAGCAGCATGAATGATCAGCCCCAGCATTTT
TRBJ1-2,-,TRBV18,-,CASERRGEGYTF,TGTGCCAGCGAGAGAAGGGGAGAGGGCTACACCTTC
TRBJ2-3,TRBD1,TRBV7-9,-,CASSPPGQGDLYF,TGTGCCAGCAGCCCCCCGGGACAGGGGGATCTGTATTTT
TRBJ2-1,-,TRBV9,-,CASSVGSINEQFF,TGTGCCAGCAGCGTAGGGAGCATCAATGAGCAGTTCTTC
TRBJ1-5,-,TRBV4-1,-,CASSQEGGGNQPQHF,TGCGCCAGCAGCCAAGAGGGAGGGGGCAATCAGCCCCAGCATTTT
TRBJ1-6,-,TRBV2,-,CASKRSSSYNSPLHF,TGTGCCAGCAAGAGATCGAGCTCCTATAATTCACCCCTCCACTTT
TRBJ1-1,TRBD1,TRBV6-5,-,CASSPDRENTEAFF,TGTGCCAGCAGCCCCGACAGGGAGAACACTGAAGCTTTCTTT
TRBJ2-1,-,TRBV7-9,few,CASSPTLGSYNEQFF,TGTGCCAGCAGCCCAACTCTGGGTTCCTACAATGAGCAGTTCTTC
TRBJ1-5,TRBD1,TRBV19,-,CASSITGDQPQHF,TGTGCCAGTAGTATCACAGGGGATCAGCCCCAGCATTTT
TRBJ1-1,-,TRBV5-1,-,CASSLEGVDSEAFF,TGCGCCAGCAGCTTGGAGGGGGTAGATTCTGAAGCTTTCTTT
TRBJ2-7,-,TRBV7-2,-,CASSLGLSGEQYF,TGTGCCAGCAGCTTAGGATTGAGCGGCGAGCAGTACTTC
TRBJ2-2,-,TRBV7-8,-,CASSLVLSLLNTGELFF,TGTGCCAGCAGCTTAGTATTGTCGCTGCTGAACACCGGGGAGCTGTTTTTT
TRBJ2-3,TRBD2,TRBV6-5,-,CASTSGGNFYTQYF,TGTGCCAGCACTAGCGGGGGGAATTTTTATACGCAGTATTTT
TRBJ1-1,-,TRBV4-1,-,CASSSPTAWGTEAFF,TGCGCCAGCAGCTCTCCGACAGCCTGGGGCACTGAAGCTTTCTTT